The rows below give T cell receptor beta chains drawn from one sample of a study of early T cells in non-severe SARS-CoV-2 infection. Each CDR3 protein gets one entry after TCRdb re-called the 5' RACE reads with MiXCR. The sample lists about 49,000 distinct CDR3 sequences; around 6.5% were seen once. The sample in question was whole blood, obtained at baseline. These receptors were taken from an adult who was a healthcare worker with PCR-confirmed SARS-CoV-2 infection or an uninfected control (not recorded which). Each CDR3 is given with its conserved first and last residue. The D gene is left open where the match is weak. Size is stated for part of the rows, as once, few or many counts, or as a class when the clone is expanded.

>TRBJ2-6|few|.|TRBV6-5
TGTGCCAGCAGTTACGAGGGGTACGGGGCCAACGTCCTGACTTTC
CASSYEGYGANVLTF
>TRBJ2-7|.|.|TRBV5-1
TGCGCCAGCAGCTTGCGCGGCAGCACCTACGAGCAGTACTTC
CASSLRGSTYEQYF
>TRBJ2-1|.|.|TRBV5-1
TGCGCCAGCAGCAGGGACTTCTACAATGAGCAGTTCTTC
CASSRDFYNEQFF
>TRBJ1-6|few|.|TRBV7-9
TGTGCCAGCAGCTTACGCTCACCCCTCCACTTT
CASSLRSPLHF
>TRBJ2-7|many|.|TRBV30
TGTGCCTGGAGTGATCGCTTTTACGAGCGGTACTTC
CAWSDRFYERYF
>TRBJ2-1|many|TRBD1|TRBV30
TGTGCCTGGACCCCAGGGGGCACTAGCTCCTACAATGAGCAGTTCTTC
CAWTPGGTSSYNEQFF
>TRBJ2-6|few|.|TRBV10-3
TGTGCCATCAGTCCGACTACTTTTAGACCCGGGGCCAACGTCCTGACTTTC
CAISPTTFRPGANVLTF
>TRBJ2-6|many|.|TRBV12-3/TRBV12-4
TGTGCCAGCAGTTTTGGGCGGCCTGGGGCCAACGTCCTGACTTTC
CASSFGRPGANVLTF
>TRBJ2-7|few|TRBD1|TRBV19
TGTGCCAGTAGTGCTCAGGACAGGGAATACGAGCAGTACTTC
CASSAQDREYEQYF
>TRBJ1-5|many|.|TRBV2
TGTGCCAGCAAGGACACGTCGGTGGGGCCCCAGCATTTT
CASKDTSVGPQHF
>TRBJ1-2|many|.|TRBV18
TGTGCCAGCTCACCACCGGTTCACAGCTACTATGGCTACACCTTC
CASSPPVHSYYGYTF
>TRBJ1-2|.|.|TRBV9
TGTGCCAGCAGCGTTGGAAACGGCTATGGCTACACCTTC
CASSVGNGYGYTF
>TRBJ2-7|.|TRBD1|TRBV29-1
TGCAGCGCCGGGACAGCACCCTACGAGCAGTACTTC
CSAGTAPYEQYF
>TRBJ1-3|many|TRBD1|TRBV7-9
TGTGCCAGCAGCTTCTCACAGGGGTCTGGAAACACCATATATTTT
CASSFSQGSGNTIYF
>TRBJ2-3|.|TRBD1|TRBV19
TGTGCCAGTAGTATAGGCCCGGACAGGGCCCCCGTACATACGCAGTATTTT
CASSIGPDRAPVHTQYF
>TRBJ2-7|.|.|TRBV12-3/TRBV12-4
TGTGCCAGCAGTCTCAGGACCATATCCACGCGTTACTTC
CASSLRTISTRYF
>TRBJ2-3|.|TRBD1|TRBV20-1
TGCAGTGCTAGAGATCTTGGACAGGGACACACAGATACGCAGTATTTT
CSARDLGQGHTDTQYF
>TRBJ2-2|many|.|TRBV29-1
TGCGGCGTTGACACCGGGGAGCTGTTTTTT
CGVDTGELFF
>TRBJ1-3|few|.|TRBV12-3/TRBV12-4
TGTGCCAGCAGTTTAATAGGGGGTCGCGGGATTTCTGGAAACACCATATATTTT
CASSLIGGRGISGNTIYF
>TRBJ1-2|few|.|TRBV30
TGTGCCTGGAGTGAGTGGGCAGAGAGCACTAACTATGGCTACACCTTC
CAWSEWAESTNYGYTF
>TRBJ1-3|.|.|TRBV7-2
TGTGCCAGCAGCTTAGATAGACACGGTGGAAACACCATATATTTT
CASSLDRHGGNTIYF
>TRBJ2-7|many|.|TRBV11-2
TGTGCCAGCAGCTTAGGTCCAGGGGCCTACGAGCAGTACTTC
CASSLGPGAYEQYF
>TRBJ2-1|few|.|TRBV30
TGTGCCGGGCGAGGGGGGTTCTCCTACAATGAGCAGTTCTTC
CAGRGGFSYNEQFF
>TRBJ2-3|few|.|TRBV12-3/TRBV12-4
TGTGCCAGCGCACCCCCGGGGGGCAGGGCAGATACGCAGTATTTT
CASAPPGGRADTQYF
>TRBJ2-7|.|.|TRBV10-3
TGTGCCGCACAGGGAGGTCTTAATACCGAGCAGTACTTC
CAAQGGLNTEQYF
>TRBJ2-3|.|.|TRBV9
TGTGCCAGCAGCGCCCTTCGAGCAGATACGCAGTATTTT
CASSALRADTQYF
>TRBJ1-5|many|.|TRBV6-2/TRBV6-3
TGTGCCAGCAGTTATCCAAAAGCGCGGCCAGACAATCAGCCCCAGCATTTT
CASSYPKARPDNQPQHF
>TRBJ2-5|.|.|TRBV7-9
TGTGCCAGCACCCTTCTCTACGGGCCCTCCTTAGAGACCCAGTACTTC
CASTLLYGPSLETQYF
>TRBJ1-1|many|TRBD1|TRBV9
TGTGCCAGCAGCGTAATTTCGATTGGGACAGGGGGGCAGAACACTGAAGCTTTCTTT
CASSVISIGTGGQNTEAFF
>TRBJ2-7|few|.|TRBV7-6
TGTGCCAGCAGCTTAGAGAGTAATGCGGGTTACAGTTCCTACGAGCAGTACTTC
CASSLESNAGYSSYEQYF
>TRBJ2-4|few|.|TRBV5-4
TGTGCCAGCGGATCGGACGGAGCCAAAAACATTCAGTACTTC
CASGSDGAKNIQYF
>TRBJ2-5|.|.|TRBV5-1
TGCGCCAGCAGACCCGGAGGTGAGACCCAAGAGACCCAGTACTTC
CASRPGGETQETQYF
>TRBJ1-2|few|.|TRBV6-2/TRBV6-3
TGTGCCAGCAGTTACGGGCAGTACTATGGCTACACCTTC
CASSYGQYYGYTF
>TRBJ2-1|many|.|TRBV12-3/TRBV12-4
TGTGCCAGCAGTTTAGCGCGGCCTAGACGTGAGCAGTTCTTC
CASSLARPRREQFF
>TRBJ2-5|many|.|TRBV12-3/TRBV12-4
TGTGCCAGCAGTTCCTCGGAAGCTGATAACTACCAAGAGACCCAGTACTTC
CASSSSEADNYQETQYF
>TRBJ2-5|many|TRBD2|TRBV6-1
TGTGCCAGCCGACTAGCGAGACAAGAGACCCAGTACTTC
CASRLARQETQYF
>TRBJ2-4|many|TRBD1|TRBV6-2/TRBV6-3
TGTGCCAGCGGAAGGGACAGCATAGCCAAAAACATTCAGTACTTC
CASGRDSIAKNIQYF
>TRBJ2-3|.|TRBD2|TRBV9
TGTGCCAGCAGCGTTTCGGGACTAGCGGGAAATACGCAGTATTTT
CASSVSGLAGNTQYF
>TRBJ2-1|many|.|TRBV29-1
TGCAGCGTTGAAGGTCCCCCGCAGGGGAAGGACGAGCAGTTCTTC
CSVEGPPQGKDEQFF
>TRBJ1-1|many|TRBD1|TRBV30
TGTGCCTGGAGGGGACAGCTGAACACTGAAGCTTTCTTT
CAWRGQLNTEAFF
>TRBJ2-5|many|TRBD1|TRBV19
TGTGCCAGTACCGAGGTAGCGGACAGGGGGCCAGAGACCCAGTACTTC
CASTEVADRGPETQYF
>TRBJ1-5|.|.|TRBV6-1
TGTGCCAGCAGTCTCTCGGAGACCAGTCAGCCCCAGCATTTT
CASSLSETSQPQHF
>TRBJ2-7|many|TRBD1|TRBV6-5
TGTGCCAGCAGTCAAATGGGACAGTACTTCCCCGAGCAGTACTTC
CASSQMGQYFPEQYF
>TRBJ2-2|.|.|TRBV12-3/TRBV12-4
TGTGCCAGCAGTCTTAAAAACGCGAACACCGGGGAGCTGTTTTTT
CASSLKNANTGELFF
>TRBJ2-2|few|TRBD2|TRBV20-1
TGCAGTGCCCGGAAAGCGGGGGGGCCCGGCGGGGAGCTGTTTTTT
CSARKAGGPGGELFF
>TRBJ2-7|.|TRBD2|TRBV20-1
TGCAGTGCTAGGGGAGCGGGGGTGAGCTCCTACGAGCAGTACTTC
CSARGAGVSSYEQYF
>TRBJ2-7|many|TRBD1|TRBV11-2
TGTGCCAGCAGCGCCGGACAGGGGGCTTACGAGCAGTACTTC
CASSAGQGAYEQYF
>TRBJ1-1|many|TRBD1|TRBV10-3
TGTGCCATCAGTGGGACAGGAAATGATTATGGCACTGAAGCTTTCTTT
CAISGTGNDYGTEAFF
>TRBJ1-1|.|.|TRBV27
TGTGCCAGCAGTGGGGGAATCACTGAAGCTTTCTTT
CASSGGITEAFF
>TRBJ2-3|.|.|TRBV7-2
TGTGCCAGCAGCCCGGGAAGGTTGAGGGCAGATATGCAGTATTTT
CASSPGRLRADMQYF
>TRBJ1-6|many|TRBD1|TRBV12-3/TRBV12-4
TGTGCCAGCAGTTTAAAGGGGGCGCCTAATTCACCCCTCCACTTT
CASSLKGAPNSPLHF
>TRBJ2-7|.|.|TRBV7-6
TGTGCCAGCAGCTTAGCGCTATCAGACAGCGAGCAGTACTTC
CASSLALSDSEQYF
>TRBJ2-5|many|.|TRBV2
TGTGCCAGCAGGAGCCGGGGAACGGAGACCCAGTACTTC
CASRSRGTETQYF
>TRBJ1-2|.|.|TRBV5-6
TGTGCCAGCAGCTTGGGGACGGGCACACTGTCTGATGGCTACACCTTC
CASSLGTGTLSDGYTF
>TRBJ2-3|.|.|TRBV7-2
TGTGCCAGCAGCCGAGGCCCCGGGGCAGATACGCAGTATTTT
CASSRGPGADTQYF
>TRBJ2-5|many|.|TRBV29-1
TGCAGCGTTAGGACAGACCAAGAGACCCAGTACTTC
CSVRTDQETQYF
>TRBJ2-5|many|TRBD2|TRBV20-1
TGCAGTGCGGGGACTGAACTAGCGGGGGAGGTAGAGACCCAGTACTTC
CSAGTELAGEVETQYF
>TRBJ2-7|few|.|TRBV3-1
TGTGCCAGCAGCCAAGAGCCGACAGCTTCCTACGAGCAGTACTTC
CASSQEPTASYEQYF
>TRBJ2-1|many|TRBD1|TRBV12-3/TRBV12-4
TGTGCCAGCAGTTCGGGGACAGGGCAGTTCTTC
CASSSGTGQFF
>TRBJ2-7|.|TRBD1|TRBV15
TGTGCCACCAGCAGGGACAGGGACTACGAGCAGTACTTC
CATSRDRDYEQYF